This note documents a single T cell receptor (beta chain) sequence. Looked up from germline, CDR1 is KGHSH and CDR2 is LQKENI. This CDR3 spans 16 amino acids. V shed 3 bases and J 5 bases; nucleotides not matched to a gene: 10. This sample is part of a study of blood T cell repertoires in COVID-19. As handled by the study authors: Reference gene primers were amplified, and this amplification served to estimate nucleated cell counts. Data came from immunoSEQ multiplex PCR; TCRdb stores just in-frame clones and leaves some out. The DNA gave D and trimming, while V, J and clone size come from that table. Of some 350,000 clones in the sample, 75% to 90% were seen once. Assignments of participants to cohorts depended upon their own reported clinical history.

The receptor was derived from a man between 18 and 35 years old who had recovered from COVID-19. The sequencing input was PBMCs or T cells enriched from blood (not recorded which). The chain uses TRBV18 and TRBJ2-3; TRBD2 agrees at 8 bases. In DNA form, the CDR3 reads TGTGCCAGCTCACCCCTTAGCGGGAACGCGGGAGATACGCAGTATTTT. It translates to CASSPLSGNAGDTQYF.